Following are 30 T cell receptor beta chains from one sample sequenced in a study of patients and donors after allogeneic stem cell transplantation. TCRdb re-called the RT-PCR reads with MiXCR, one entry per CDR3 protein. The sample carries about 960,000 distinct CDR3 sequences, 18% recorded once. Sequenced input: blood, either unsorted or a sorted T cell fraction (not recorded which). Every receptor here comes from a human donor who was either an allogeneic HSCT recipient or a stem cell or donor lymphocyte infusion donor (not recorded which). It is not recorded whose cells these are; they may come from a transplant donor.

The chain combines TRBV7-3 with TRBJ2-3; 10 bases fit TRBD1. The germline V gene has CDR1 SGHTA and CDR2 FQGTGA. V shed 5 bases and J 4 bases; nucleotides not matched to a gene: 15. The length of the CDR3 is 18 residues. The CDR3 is CASSLLTRQGAASDTQYF. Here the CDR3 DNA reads TGTGCCAGCAGCCTACTTACCCGACAGGGGGCTGCCTCAGATACGCAGTATTTT.

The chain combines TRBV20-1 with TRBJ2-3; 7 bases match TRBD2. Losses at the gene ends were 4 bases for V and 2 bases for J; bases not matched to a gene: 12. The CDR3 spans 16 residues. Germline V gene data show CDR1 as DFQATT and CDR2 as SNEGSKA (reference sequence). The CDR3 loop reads CSATLRGGRSTDTQYF. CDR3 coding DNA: TGCAGTGCTACCTTACGCGGGGGACGATCCACAGATACGCAGTATTTT.

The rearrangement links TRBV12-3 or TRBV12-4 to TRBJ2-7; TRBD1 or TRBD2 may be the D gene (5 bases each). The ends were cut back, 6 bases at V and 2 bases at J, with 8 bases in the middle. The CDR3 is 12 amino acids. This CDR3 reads CASSREPYEQYF. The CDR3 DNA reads TGTGCCAGCAGCAGGGAGCCCTACGAGCAGTACTTC.

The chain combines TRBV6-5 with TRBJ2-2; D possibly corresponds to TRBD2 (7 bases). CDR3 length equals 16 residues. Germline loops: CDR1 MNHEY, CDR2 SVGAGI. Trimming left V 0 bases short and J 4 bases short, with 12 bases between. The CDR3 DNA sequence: TGTGCCAGCAGTTACTCTGGGGGGGCCTCCACCGGGGAGCTGTTTTTT. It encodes CASSYSGGASTGELFF.

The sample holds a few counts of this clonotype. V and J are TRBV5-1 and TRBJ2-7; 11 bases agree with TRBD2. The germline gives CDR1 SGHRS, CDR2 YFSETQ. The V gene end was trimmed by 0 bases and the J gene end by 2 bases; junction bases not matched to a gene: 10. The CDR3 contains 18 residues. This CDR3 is CASSLGDRLAGTTYEQYF. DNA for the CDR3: TGCGCCAGCAGCTTGGGGGACCGACTAGCGGGGACAACCTACGAGCAGTACTTC.

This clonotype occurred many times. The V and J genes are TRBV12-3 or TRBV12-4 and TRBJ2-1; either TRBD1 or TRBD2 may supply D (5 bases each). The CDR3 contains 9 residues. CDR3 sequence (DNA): TGTGCAGAGGGGAACGAGCAGTTCTTC. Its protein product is CAEGNEQFF.

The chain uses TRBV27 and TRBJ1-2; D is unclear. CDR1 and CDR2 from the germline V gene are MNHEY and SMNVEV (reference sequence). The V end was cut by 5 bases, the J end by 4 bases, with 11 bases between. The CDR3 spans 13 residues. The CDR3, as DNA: TGTGCCAGCAGTAATTTCGGGCCCTATGGCTACACCTTC. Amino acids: CASSNFGPYGYTF.

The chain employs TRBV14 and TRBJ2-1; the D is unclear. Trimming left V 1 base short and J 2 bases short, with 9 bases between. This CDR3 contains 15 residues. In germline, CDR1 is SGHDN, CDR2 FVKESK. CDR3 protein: CASSQGRLPYNEQFF. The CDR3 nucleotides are TGTGCCAGCAGCCAAGGTCGACTCCCCTACAATGAGCAGTTCTTC.

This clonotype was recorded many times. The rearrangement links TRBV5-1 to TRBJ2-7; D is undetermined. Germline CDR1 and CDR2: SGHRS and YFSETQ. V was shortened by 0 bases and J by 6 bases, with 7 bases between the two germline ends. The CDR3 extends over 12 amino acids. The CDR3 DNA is TGCGCCAGCAGCTTGGGACAATTCGAGCAGTACTTC. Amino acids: CASSLGQFEQYF.

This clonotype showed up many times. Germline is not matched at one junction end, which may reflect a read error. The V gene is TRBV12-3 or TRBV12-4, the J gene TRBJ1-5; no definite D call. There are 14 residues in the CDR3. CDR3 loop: CASSLAGFNQPQHF. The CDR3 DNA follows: TGCGCCAGCAGCTTGGCCGGGTTCAATCAGCCCCAGCATTTT.

CDR3 protein: CASSHRNLAGGPSYNEQFF. The CDR3 bases are TGTGCCAGCAGCCATAGGAATTTAGCGGGAGGGCCATCCTACAATGAGCAGTTCTTC. The V gene is TRBV11-1, the J gene TRBJ2-1; TRBD2 matches 11 bases. V was pared by 5 bases and J by 1 base, with 13 bases of the junction left unmatched. This CDR3 is 19 amino acids long. Germline V gives CDR1 SGHAT, CDR2 FQDESV (reference sequence).

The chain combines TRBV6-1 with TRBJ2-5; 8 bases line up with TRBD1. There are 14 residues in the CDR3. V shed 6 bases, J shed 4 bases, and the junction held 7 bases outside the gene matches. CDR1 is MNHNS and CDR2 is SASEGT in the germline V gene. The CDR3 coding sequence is TGTGCCAGCAGGAAAGGACAGGGTTCAGAGACCCAGTACTTC. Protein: CASRKGQGSETQYF.

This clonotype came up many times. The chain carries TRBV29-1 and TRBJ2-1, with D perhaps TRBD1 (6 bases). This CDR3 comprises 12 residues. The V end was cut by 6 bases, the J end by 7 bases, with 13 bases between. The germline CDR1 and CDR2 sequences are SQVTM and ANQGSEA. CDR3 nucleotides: TGCAGCGTGGGACACCTGGGGAATGAGCAGTTCTTC. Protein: CSVGHLGNEQFF.

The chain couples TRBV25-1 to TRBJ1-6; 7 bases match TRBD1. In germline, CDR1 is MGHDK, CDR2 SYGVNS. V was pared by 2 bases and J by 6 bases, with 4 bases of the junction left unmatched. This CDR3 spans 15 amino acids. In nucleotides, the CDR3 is TGTGCCAGCAGTGAACCGGGACAGCTTAATTCACCCCTCCACTTT. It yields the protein CASSEPGQLNSPLHF.

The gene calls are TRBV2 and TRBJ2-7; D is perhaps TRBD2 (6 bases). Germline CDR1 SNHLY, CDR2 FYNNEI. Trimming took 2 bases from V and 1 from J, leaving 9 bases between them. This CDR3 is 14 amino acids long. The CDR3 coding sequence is TGTGCCAGCAGTGAAACTAGCAAATCCTACGAGCAGTACTTC. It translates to CASSETSKSYEQYF.

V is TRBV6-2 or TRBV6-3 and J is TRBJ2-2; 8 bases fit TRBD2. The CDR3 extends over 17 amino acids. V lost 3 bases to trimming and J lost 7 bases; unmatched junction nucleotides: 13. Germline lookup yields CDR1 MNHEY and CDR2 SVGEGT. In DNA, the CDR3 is TGTGCCAGCAGTTATTATATCGAGCGGGAGAGGAACGGGGAGCTGTTTTTT. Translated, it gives CASSYYIERERNGELFF.

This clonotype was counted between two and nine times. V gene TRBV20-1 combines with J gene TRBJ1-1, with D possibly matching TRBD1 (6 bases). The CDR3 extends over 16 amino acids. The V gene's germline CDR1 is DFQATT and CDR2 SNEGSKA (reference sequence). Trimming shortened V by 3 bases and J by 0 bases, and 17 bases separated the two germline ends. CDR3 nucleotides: TGCAGTGCTAGTATGGGGGGGAGGGGGATGAACACTGAAGCTTTCTTT. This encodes CSASMGGRGMNTEAFF.

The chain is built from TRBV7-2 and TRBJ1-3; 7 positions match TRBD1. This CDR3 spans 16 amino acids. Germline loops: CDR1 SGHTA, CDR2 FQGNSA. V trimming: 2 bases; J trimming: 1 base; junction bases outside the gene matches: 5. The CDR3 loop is CASSLSWDRSGNTIYF. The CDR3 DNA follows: TGTGCCAGCAGCTTATCATGGGACAGATCTGGAAACACCATATATTTT.

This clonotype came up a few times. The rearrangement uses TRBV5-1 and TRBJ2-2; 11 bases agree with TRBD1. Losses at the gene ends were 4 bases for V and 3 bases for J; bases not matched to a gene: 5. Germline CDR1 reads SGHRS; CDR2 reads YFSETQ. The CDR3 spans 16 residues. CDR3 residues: CASSGRDRGDTGELFF. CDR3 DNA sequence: TGCGCCAGCAGCGGCCGGGACAGGGGGGACACCGGGGAGCTGTTTTTT. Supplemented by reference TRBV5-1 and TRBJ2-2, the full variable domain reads KAGVTQTPRYLIKTRGQQVTLSCSPISGHRSVSWYQQTPGQGLQFLFEYFSETQRNKGNFPGRFSGRQFSNSRSEMNVSTLELGDSALYLCASSGRDRGDTGELFFGEGSRLTVL.

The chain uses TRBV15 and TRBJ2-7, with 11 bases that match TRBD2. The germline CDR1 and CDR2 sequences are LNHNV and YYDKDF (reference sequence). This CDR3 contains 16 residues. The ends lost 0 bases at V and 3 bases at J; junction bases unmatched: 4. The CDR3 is CATSRDLGLADYEQYF. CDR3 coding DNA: TGTGCCACCAGCAGAGATTTGGGACTAGCGGACTACGAGCAGTACTTC.

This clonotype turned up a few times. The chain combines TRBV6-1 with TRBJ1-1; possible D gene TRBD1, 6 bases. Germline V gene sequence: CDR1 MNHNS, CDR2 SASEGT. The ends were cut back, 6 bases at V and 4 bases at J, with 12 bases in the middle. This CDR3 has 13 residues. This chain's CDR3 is CASRDRFVTEAFF. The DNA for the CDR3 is TGTGCCAGCAGAGACAGGTTTGTCACTGAAGCTTTCTTT.

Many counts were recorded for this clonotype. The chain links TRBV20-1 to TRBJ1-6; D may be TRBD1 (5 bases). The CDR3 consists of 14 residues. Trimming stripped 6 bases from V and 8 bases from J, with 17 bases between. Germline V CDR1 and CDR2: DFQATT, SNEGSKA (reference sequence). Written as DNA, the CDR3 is TGCAGTGCAGCGAGGACGGGGCGGGATTCACCCCTCCACTTT. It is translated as CSAARTGRDSPLHF.

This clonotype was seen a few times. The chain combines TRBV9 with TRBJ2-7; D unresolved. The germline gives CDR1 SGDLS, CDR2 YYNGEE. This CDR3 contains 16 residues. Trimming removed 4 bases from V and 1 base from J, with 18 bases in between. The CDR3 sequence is CASSRAPSSASYEQYF. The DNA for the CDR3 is TGTGCCAGCAGCAGGGCCCCTTCTAGTGCGTCCTACGAGCAGTACTTC.

CDR3 DNA sequence: TGTGCCAGCAGTTTTGCGGATAGGGGAGCCACTGAAGCTTTCTTT. Its protein is CASSFADRGATEAFF. This chain uses TRBV28 with TRBJ1-1; D is perhaps TRBD1 (5 bases). Trimming shortened V by 3 bases and J by 4 bases, and 15 bases separated the two germline ends. The germline V gene has CDR1 MDHEN and CDR2 SYDVKM. This CDR3 region has 15 residues.

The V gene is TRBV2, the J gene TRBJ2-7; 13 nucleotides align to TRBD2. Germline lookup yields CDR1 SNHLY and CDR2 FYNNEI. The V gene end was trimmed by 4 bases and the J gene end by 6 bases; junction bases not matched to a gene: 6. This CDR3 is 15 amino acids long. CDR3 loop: CASSVTSGRSAEQYF. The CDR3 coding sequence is TGTGCCAGCAGTGTGACTAGCGGGAGGTCCGCCGAGCAGTACTTC.

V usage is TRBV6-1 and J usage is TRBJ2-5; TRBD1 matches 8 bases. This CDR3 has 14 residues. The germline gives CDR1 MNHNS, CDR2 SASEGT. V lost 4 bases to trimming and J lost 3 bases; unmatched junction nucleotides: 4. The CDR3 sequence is CASSGRTGKETQYF. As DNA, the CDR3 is TGTGCCAGCAGTGGGCGGACAGGGAAAGAGACCCAGTACTTC.

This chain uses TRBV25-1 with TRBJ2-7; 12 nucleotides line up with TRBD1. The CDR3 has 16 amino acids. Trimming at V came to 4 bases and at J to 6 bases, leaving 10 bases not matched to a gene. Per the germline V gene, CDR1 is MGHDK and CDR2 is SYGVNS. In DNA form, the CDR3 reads TGTGCCAGCAGTGCCCGCCTGGGACAGGGGGCAGCCGAGCAGTACTTC. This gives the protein CASSARLGQGAAEQYF.

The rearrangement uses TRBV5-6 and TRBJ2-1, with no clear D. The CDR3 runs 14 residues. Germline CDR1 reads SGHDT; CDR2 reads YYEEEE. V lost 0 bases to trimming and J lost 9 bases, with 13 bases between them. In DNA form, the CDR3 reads TGTGCCAGCAGCTTGGATGCCGGAAATTCTGAGCAGTTCTTC. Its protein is CASSLDAGNSEQFF.

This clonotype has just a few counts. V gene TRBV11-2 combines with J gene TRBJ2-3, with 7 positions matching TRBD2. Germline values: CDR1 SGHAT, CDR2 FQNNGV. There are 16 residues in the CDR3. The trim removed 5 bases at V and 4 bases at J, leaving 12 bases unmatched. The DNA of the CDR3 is TGTGCCAGCAGCGCGCGGGGGTTCACCATGGCAGATACGCAGTATTTT. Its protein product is CASSARGFTMADTQYF.

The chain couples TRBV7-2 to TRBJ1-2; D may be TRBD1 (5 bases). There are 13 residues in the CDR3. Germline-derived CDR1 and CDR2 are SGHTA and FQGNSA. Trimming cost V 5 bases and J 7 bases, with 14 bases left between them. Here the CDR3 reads CASSLDPRAGYTF. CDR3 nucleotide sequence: TGTGCCAGCAGCCTTGACCCCAGGGCTGGCTACACCTTC.